The 18 T cell receptor beta chains below come from one sample, sequenced in a study of technical replicates of blood from a few donors (dated by TCRdb to about 2017). Library preparation used the immunoSEQ multiplex PCR assay. What TCRdb holds here is the immuneACCESS table cut down to in-frame rearrangements. Part of the clones is not present; checked against another copy, under half of the missing clones reflect an unresolved V gene, and the others are unexplained. Recorded for this sample are 75,000 to 90,000 clones; about 90% of them occurred a single time. Clones ranked in the top ten supply under 0.5% of the sample. The source material was T cells isolated from PBMCs. The receptor set was obtained from a human donor in good health.

CDR3 DNA: TGTGCCTGGACTAGCGGGAGAACTAGCACAGATACGCAGTATTTT. Translation: CAWTSGRTSTDTQYF. V gene TRBV30 combines with J gene TRBJ2-3; 10 bases are shared with TRBD2. The CDR3 is 15 amino acids. Trimming removed 4 bases from V and 0 bases from J; junction bases left unmatched: 4. Germline CDR1 and CDR2: GTSNPN and SVGIG (reference sequence).

This clone was observed a single time. The sample carries other DNA sequences with the same CDR3. This chain connects TRBV5-4 to TRBJ2-1; 9 nucleotides agree with TRBD2. The CDR3 has 15 amino acids. V shed 0 bases, J shed 5 bases, and the junction held 3 bases outside the gene matches. In germline, CDR1 is SGHNT, CDR2 YYREEE (reference sequence). CDR3 nucleotide sequence: TGTGCCAGCAGCTTGGATCTAGCGGGGAACAATGAGCAGTTCTTC. As protein: CASSLDLAGNNEQFF.

The rearrangement links TRBV10-1 to TRBJ2-2; TRBD2 agrees at 9 bases. The V gene's germline CDR1 is WNHNN and CDR2 SYGVQD (reference sequence). The CDR3 runs to 17 residues. V gave up 0 bases and J gave up 7 bases; unmatched junction bases: 9. The CDR3 region has the DNA TGCGCCAGCAGTGAGTCGAAGCCGTCTAGCGGGGTCGGGGAGCTGTTTTTT. This encodes CASSESKPSSGVGELFF.

The rearrangement joins TRBV27 to TRBJ2-7, with 9 bases lining up with TRBD1. Looked up from germline, CDR1 is MNHEY and CDR2 is SMNVEV (reference sequence). This CDR3 is 11 amino acids long. V dropped 11 bases and J dropped 5; count of bases not matched to a gene: 4. CDR3 amino acids: CAAGQGNEQYF. The CDR3 bases are TGTGCCGCAGGACAGGGGAACGAGCAGTACTTC.

Only a few counts were recorded for this clone. This chain connects TRBV5-1 to TRBJ1-1; weak D call: TRBD1 (5 bases). The germline V and J ends were trimmed by 0 bases and 2 bases, with 8 bases remaining between them. The CDR3 is 14 amino acids. CDR1 SGHRS and CDR2 YFSETQ come from the germline V gene. The CDR3 region is CASSLDRSNTEAFF. CDR3 nucleotides: TGCGCCAGCAGCTTGGACAGGTCTAACACTGAAGCTTTCTTT.

The chain is built from TRBV19 and TRBJ1-5; 9 bases are a match to TRBD1. The V and J ends lost 4 bases and 3 bases, in that order; junction bases with no gene match: 7. This CDR3 is 16 amino acids long. The germline V gene encodes CDR1 LNHDA and CDR2 SQIVND (reference sequence). This chain's CDR3 is CASSSAGQGNNQPQHF. The CDR3 bases are TGTGCCAGTAGTAGCGCGGGACAGGGTAACAATCAGCCCCAGCATTTT.

This clone was found once. The chain has TRBV7-6 and TRBJ1-1; D gene ambiguous. The V end was cut by 1 base, the J end by 0 bases, with 6 bases between. The CDR3 is 14 amino acids. Germline loops: CDR1 SGHVS, CDR2 FNYEAQ. In DNA form, the CDR3 reads TGTGCCAGCAGCTTAGACCCAGTGAACACTGAAGCTTTCTTT. The encoded protein is CASSLDPVNTEAFF.

J is TRBJ1-1 and V is TRBV4-1; TRBD1 might be the D (5 bases). In germline, CDR1 is MGHRA, CDR2 YSYEKL. Trimming left V 1 base short and J 1 base short, with 25 bases between. The CDR3 extends over 20 amino acids. This CDR3 is CASSQGFVEQNRQKNTEAFF. CDR3 coding DNA: TGCGCCAGCAGCCAAGGATTTGTTGAGCAGAACCGACAGAAGAACACTGAAGCTTTCTTT.

The rearrangement uses TRBV25-1 and TRBJ1-2, with TRBD1 matching 7 bases. Trimming removed 8 bases from V and 6 bases from J; junction bases left unmatched: 9. The CDR3 length is 13 residues. In germline, CDR1 is MGHDK, CDR2 SYGVNS. The CDR3 is CASAVEGANGYTF. In DNA, the CDR3 is TGTGCCAGCGCCGTCGAGGGGGCAAATGGCTACACCTTC.

The V and J genes are TRBV5-4 and TRBJ1-2, with 7 bases lining up with TRBD1. V shed 4 bases, J shed 9 bases, and the junction held 12 bases outside the gene matches. Germline values: CDR1 SGHNT, CDR2 YYREEE (reference sequence). This CDR3 has 14 amino acids. Here the CDR3 reads CASSQEPLQGRYTF. CDR3 nucleotide sequence: TGTGCCAGCAGCCAGGAGCCCTTACAGGGGCGCTACACCTTC.

V usage is TRBV11-3 and J usage is TRBJ1-4; 7 nucleotides line up with TRBD1. The CDR3 totals 15 residues. The V segment lost 3 bases and the J segment 8 bases; nucleotides outside the gene matches: 9. From germline, CDR1 is SGHNT and CDR2 YENEEA. The CDR3 DNA is TGTGCCAGCAGCTTTGAAGGGGGCTTGGAGGAAAAACTGTTTTTT. This encodes CASSFEGGLEEKLFF.

This clone showed up just once. The genes are TRBV9 and TRBJ2-5; TRBD2 matches at 13 bases. Germline lookup yields CDR1 SGDLS and CDR2 YYNGEE. Losses at the gene ends were 3 bases for V and 3 bases for J; bases not matched to a gene: 2. This CDR3 has 15 amino acids. The CDR3: CASSGGLAGEETQYF. The CDR3 DNA reads as TGTGCCAGCAGCGGCGGACTAGCGGGAGAAGAGACCCAGTACTTC.

This chain uses TRBV4-1 with TRBJ1-5; no reliable D call. Germline V lookup: CDR1 MGHRA, CDR2 YSYEKL. The germline V and J ends were trimmed by 5 bases and 3 bases, with 17 bases remaining between them. The CDR3 totals 16 residues. The CDR3 nucleotides are TGCGCCAGCAGCACAAGCCGCGGGGAGGTCAATCAGCCCCAGCATTTT. Amino acid sequence: CASSTSRGEVNQPQHF.

V is TRBV2 and J is TRBJ1-1; 8 positions match TRBD1. With V trimmed by 6 bases and J by 5 bases, 14 bases remained unmatched. CDR3 length: 16 amino acids. CDR1 and CDR2 from the germline V gene are SNHLY and FYNNEI. DNA for the CDR3: TGTGCCAGCAGCCTCCAACGAACAGGGGGTATAACTGAAGCTTTCTTT. Its protein is CASSLQRTGGITEAFF.

The rearrangement joins TRBV6-6 to TRBJ2-7; no definite D call. The CDR3 is 13 residues long. V lost 2 bases and J 5 bases, leaving 10 bases between the germline ends. In germline, CDR1 is MNHNY, CDR2 SVGAGI (reference sequence). CDR3 in amino acids: CASSYVDLNEQYF. CDR3 nucleotide sequence: TGTGCCAGCAGTTACGTTGACTTAAACGAGCAGTACTTC.

This clone has just one count. J is TRBJ1-2 and V is TRBV19; D not resolved. Looked up from germline, CDR1 is LNHDA and CDR2 is SQIVND (reference sequence). The CDR3 totals 14 residues. V lost 6 bases and J lost 9, with 20 bases in between. CDR3 protein: CASRSNGGSGSYTF. The CDR3 DNA reads as TGTGCCAGTAGGTCCAACGGCGGCTCGGGGAGCTACACCTTC. Supplemented by reference TRBV19 and TRBJ1-2, the full variable domain reads DGGITQSPKYLFRKEGQNVTLSCEQNLNHDAMYWYRQDPGQGLRLIYYSQIVNDFQKGDIAEGYSVSREKKESFPLTVTSAQKNPTAFYLCASRSNGGSGSYTFGSGTRLTVV.

The V and J genes are TRBV7-2 and TRBJ2-1, with 11 bases aligning to TRBD2. The CDR3 contains 19 residues. Per germline, CDR1 SGHTA and CDR2 FQGNSA. The junction had 11 bases not matched to a gene; V was cut back by 1 base and J by 3 bases. The DNA for the CDR3 is TGTGCCAGCAGCTTAGTATTAGAGCTAGCGGGAGGACTCTACAATGAGCAGTTCTTC. Translation: CASSLVLELAGGLYNEQFF. The full variable domain, its missing parts supplied by reference TRBV7-2 and TRBJ2-1, is GAGVSQSPSNKVTEKGKDVELRCDPISGHTALYWYRQSLGQGLEFLIYFQGNSAPDKSGLPSDRFSAERTGGSVSTLTIQRTQQEDSAVYLCASSLVLELAGGLYNEQFFGPGTRLTVL.

The rearrangement links TRBV5-1 to TRBJ2-3; 14 bases match TRBD2. This CDR3 comprises 16 residues. The germline gives CDR1 SGHRS, CDR2 YFSETQ. V lost 4 bases, J lost 2 bases, and 3 bases stayed unmatched. The chain's CDR3 is CASSEGLAGATDTQYF. CDR3 sequence (DNA): TGCGCCAGCAGCGAGGGACTAGCGGGAGCCACAGATACGCAGTATTTT.